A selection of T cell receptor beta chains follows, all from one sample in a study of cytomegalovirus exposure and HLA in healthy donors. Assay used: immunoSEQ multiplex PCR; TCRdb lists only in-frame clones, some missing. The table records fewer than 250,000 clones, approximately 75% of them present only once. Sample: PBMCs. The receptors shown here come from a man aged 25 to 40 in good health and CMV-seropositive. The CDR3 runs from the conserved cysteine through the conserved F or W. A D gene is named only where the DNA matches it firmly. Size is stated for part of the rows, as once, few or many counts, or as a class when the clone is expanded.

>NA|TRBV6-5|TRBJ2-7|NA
CASSYRGSTYEQYF
TGTGCCAGCAGTTACCGTGGCAGTACCTACGAGCAGTACTTC
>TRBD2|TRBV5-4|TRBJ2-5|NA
CASSLAGGRSETQYF
TGTGCCAGCAGCTTGGCGGGGGGGCGCTCGGAGACCCAGTACTTC
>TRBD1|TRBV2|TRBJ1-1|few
CASSLRGSDEAFF
TGTGCCAGCAGTCTCAGGGGGAGCGATGAAGCTTTCTTT
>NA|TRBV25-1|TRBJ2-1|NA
CASGRGLEQFF
TGTGCCAGCGGAAGAGGACTAGAGCAGTTCTTC
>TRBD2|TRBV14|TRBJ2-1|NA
CASSRPGLAGPYNEQFF
TGTGCCAGCAGCCGGCCGGGACTAGCGGGTCCCTACAATGAGCAGTTCTTC
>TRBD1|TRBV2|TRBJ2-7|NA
CASSTGGNEQYF
TGTGCCAGCTCAACAGGGGGCAACGAGCAGTACTTC
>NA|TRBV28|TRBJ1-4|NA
CASSLTGGNGGEKLFF
TGTGCCAGCAGTTTAACGGGGGGGAATGGGGGAGAAAAACTGTTTTTT
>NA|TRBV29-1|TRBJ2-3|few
CSVGTSTSFTDTQYF
TGCAGCGTTGGGACTTCAACCTCGTTCACAGATACGCAGTATTTT
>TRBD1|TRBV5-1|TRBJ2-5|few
CASSLGARQGGETQYF
TGCGCCAGCAGCTTGGGCGCAAGACAGGGCGGAGAGACCCAGTACTTC
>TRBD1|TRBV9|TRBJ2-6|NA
CASSEPQGAKGANVLTF
TGTGCCAGCAGCGAACCACAGGGGGCGAAGGGGGCCAACGTCCTGACTTTC
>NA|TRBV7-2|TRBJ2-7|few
CASSPSGVNSYEQYF
TGTGCCAGCAGCCCCTCAGGGGTGAACTCCTACGAGCAGTACTTC
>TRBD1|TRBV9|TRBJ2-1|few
CASSQSPGTGGNEQFF
TGTGCCAGCAGTCAATCCCCCGGGACAGGGGGTAATGAGCAGTTCTTC
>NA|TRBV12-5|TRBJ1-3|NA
CASGLVTGSGNTIYF
TGTGCTAGTGGTTTGGTAACGGGCTCTGGAAACACCATATATTTT
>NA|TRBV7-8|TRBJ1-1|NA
CASNRGVELMNTEAFF
TGTGCCAGCAATCGAGGCGTAGAGCTAATGAACACTGAAGCTTTCTTT
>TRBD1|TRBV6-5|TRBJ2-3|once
CASSYSQGDTQYF
TGTGCCAGCAGTTACTCACAGGGGGATACGCAGTATTTT
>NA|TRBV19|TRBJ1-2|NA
CASTGGPYGYTF
TGTGCCAGTACAGGAGGACCCTATGGCTACACCTTC
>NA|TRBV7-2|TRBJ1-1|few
CASSLGAGTFEAFF
TGTGCCAGCAGCTTAGGAGCGGGGACTTTTGAAGCTTTCTTT